This TCR beta chain was identified in a study of blood T cell repertoires in COVID-19. Germline V gene lookup returns CDR1 SGHDT and CDR2 YYEEEE. This CDR3 has 14 residues. V shed 0 bases and J shed 3 bases, with 10 bases lying between them. In the authors' methods: Amplification with reference gene primers provided the estimates of nucleated cell counts. Method: immunoSEQ multiplex PCR; TCRdb's copy keeps in-frame clones and lacks some. That table supplies the V and J calls and clone size; D and trimming were determined from the DNA. The profile shows fewer than 250,000 clones, 84% of them singletons. This clone has just one count. Cohort assignment relied on participant-reported clinical history.

Material for sequencing was PBMCs or T cells enriched from blood (not recorded which). V and J are TRBV5-6 and TRBJ2-7, with a possible D match to TRBD1 (6 bases). This sequence originates from a woman aged 40 to 50 who had recovered from COVID-19. CDR3 DNA sequence: TGTGCCAGCAGCTTGGGCCTAGGGGGCTACGAGCAGTACTTC. This codes for CASSLGLGGYEQYF.